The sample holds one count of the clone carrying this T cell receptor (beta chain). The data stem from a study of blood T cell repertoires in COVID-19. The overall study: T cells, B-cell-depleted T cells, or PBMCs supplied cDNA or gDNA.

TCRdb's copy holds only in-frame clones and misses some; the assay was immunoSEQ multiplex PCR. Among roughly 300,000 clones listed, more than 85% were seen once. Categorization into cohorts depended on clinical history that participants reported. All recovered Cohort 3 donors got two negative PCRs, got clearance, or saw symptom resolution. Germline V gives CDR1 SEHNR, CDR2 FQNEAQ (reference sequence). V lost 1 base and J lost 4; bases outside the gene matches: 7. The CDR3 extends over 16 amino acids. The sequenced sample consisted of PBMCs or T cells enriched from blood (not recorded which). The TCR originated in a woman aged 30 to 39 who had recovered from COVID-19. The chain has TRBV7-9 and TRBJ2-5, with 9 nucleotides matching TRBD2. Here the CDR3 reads CASSLGGAGGAETQYF. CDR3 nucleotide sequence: TGTGCCAGCAGCTTAGGTGGCGCGGGGGGGGCAGAGACCCAGTACTTC.